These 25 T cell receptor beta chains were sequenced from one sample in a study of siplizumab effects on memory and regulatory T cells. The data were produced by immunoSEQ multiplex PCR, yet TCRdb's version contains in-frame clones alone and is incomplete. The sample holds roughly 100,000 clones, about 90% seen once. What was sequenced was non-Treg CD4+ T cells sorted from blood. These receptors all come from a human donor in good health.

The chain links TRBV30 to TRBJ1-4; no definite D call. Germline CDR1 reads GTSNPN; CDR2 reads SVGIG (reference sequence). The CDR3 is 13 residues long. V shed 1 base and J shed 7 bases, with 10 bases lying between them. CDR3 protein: CAWSAFPTEKLFF. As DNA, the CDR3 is TGTGCCTGGAGTGCCTTCCCAACTGAAAAACTGTTTTTT.

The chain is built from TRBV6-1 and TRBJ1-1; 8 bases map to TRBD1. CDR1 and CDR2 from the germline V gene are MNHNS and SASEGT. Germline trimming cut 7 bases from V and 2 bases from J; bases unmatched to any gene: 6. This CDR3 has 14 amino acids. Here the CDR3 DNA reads TGTGCCAGCATTTCGGACAGGGTAAACACTGAAGCTTTCTTT. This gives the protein CASISDRVNTEAFF.

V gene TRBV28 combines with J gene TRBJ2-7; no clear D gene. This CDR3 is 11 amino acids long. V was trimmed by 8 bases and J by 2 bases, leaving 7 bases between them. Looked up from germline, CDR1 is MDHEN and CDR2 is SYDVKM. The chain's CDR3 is CASGTPYEQYF. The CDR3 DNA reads TGTGCCAGCGGCACCCCCTACGAGCAGTACTTC.

CDR3 sequence: CASSPRQGRTEAFF. In nucleotides, the CDR3 is TGTGCCAGCAGCCCGCGACAGGGAAGAACTGAAGCTTTCTTT. The genes are TRBV7-6 and TRBJ1-1; 7 bases are shared with TRBD1. The CDR3 covers 14 residues. Germline-derived CDR1 and CDR2 are SGHVS and FNYEAQ. V trimming: 5 bases; J trimming: 5 bases; junction bases outside the gene matches: 8.

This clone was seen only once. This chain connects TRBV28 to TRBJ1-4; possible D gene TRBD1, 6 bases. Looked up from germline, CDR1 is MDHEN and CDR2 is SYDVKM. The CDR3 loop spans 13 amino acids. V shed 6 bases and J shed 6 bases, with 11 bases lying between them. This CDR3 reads CASSRGRDEKLFF. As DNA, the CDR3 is TGTGCCAGCAGCAGGGGAAGGGATGAAAAACTGTTTTTT.

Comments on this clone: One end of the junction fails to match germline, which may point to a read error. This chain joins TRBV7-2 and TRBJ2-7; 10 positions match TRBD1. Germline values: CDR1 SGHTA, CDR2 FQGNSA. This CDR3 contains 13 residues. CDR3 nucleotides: TGTGCCAGCAGCACGCAAAGACAGGGGGCCCCAAACTTC. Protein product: CASSTQRQGAPNF.

CDR3 sequence: CASSLVRDYGYTF. The CDR3 nucleotides read TGCGCCAGCAGCTTGGTCAGGGACTATGGCTACACCTTC. V and J are TRBV5-1 and TRBJ1-2; TRBD1 might be the D (5 bases). Trimming pared 0 bases from V and 3 bases from J, leaving 6 bases between. The germline gives CDR1 SGHRS, CDR2 YFSETQ. CDR3 length: 13 amino acids.

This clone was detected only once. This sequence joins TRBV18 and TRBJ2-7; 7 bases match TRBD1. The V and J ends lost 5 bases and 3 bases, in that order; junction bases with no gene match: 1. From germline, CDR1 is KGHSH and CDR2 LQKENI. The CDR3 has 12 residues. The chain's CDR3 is CASSRQGYEQYF. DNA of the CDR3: TGTGCCAGCTCAAGACAGGGCTACGAGCAGTACTTC. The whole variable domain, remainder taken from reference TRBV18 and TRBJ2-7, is NAGVMQNPRHLVRRRGQEARLRCSPMKGHSHVYWYRQLPEEGLKFMVYLQKENIIDESGMPKERFSAEFPKEGPSILRIQQVVRGDSAAYFCASSRQGYEQYFGPGTRLTVT.

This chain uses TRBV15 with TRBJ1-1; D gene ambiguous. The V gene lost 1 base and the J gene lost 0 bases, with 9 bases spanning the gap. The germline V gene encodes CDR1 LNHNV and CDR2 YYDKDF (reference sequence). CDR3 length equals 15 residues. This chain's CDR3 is CATSRVRGMNTEAFF. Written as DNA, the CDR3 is TGTGCCACCAGCAGAGTGCGGGGAATGAACACTGAAGCTTTCTTT.

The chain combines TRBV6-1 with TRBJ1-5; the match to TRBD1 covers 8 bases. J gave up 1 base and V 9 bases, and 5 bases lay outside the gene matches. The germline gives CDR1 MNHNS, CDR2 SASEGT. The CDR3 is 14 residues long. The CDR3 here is CASRTGRSNQPQHF. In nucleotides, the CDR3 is TGTGCCAGTAGGACAGGGCGGAGCAATCAGCCCCAGCATTTT.

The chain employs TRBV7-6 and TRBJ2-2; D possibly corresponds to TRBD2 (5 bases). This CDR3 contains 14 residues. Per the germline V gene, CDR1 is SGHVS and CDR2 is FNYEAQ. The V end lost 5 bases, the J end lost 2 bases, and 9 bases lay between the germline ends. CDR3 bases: TGTGCCAGCAGCAGGACGGGAAACACCGGGGAGCTGTTTTTT. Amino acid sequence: CASSRTGNTGELFF.

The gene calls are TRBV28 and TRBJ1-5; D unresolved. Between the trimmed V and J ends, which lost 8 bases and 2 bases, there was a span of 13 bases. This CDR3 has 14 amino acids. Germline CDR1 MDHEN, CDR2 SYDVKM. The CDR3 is CASHERRRNQPQHF. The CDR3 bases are TGTGCCAGCCATGAAAGGAGGCGCAATCAGCCCCAGCATTTT.

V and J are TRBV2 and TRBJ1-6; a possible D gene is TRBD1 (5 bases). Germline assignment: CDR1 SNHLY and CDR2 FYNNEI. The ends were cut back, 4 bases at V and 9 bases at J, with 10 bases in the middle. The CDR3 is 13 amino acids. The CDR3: CASSGQFGSPLHF. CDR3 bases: TGTGCCAGCAGTGGACAGTTTGGTTCACCCCTCCACTTT. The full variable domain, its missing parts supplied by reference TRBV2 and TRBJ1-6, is EPEVTQTPSHQVTQMGQEVILRCVPISNHLYFYWYRQILGQKVEFLVSFYNNEISEKSEIFDDQFSVERPDGSNFTLKIRSTKLEDSAMYFCASSGQFGSPLHFGNGTRLTVT.

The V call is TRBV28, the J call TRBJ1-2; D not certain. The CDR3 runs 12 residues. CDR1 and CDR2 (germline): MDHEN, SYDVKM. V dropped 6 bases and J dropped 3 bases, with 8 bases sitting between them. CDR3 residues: CASSRVDYGYTF. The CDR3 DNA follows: TGTGCCAGCAGCCGAGTAGACTATGGCTACACCTTC.

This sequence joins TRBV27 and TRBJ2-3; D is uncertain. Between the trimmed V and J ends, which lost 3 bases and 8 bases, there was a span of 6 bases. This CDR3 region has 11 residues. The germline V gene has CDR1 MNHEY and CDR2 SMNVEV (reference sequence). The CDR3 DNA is TGTGCCAGCAGTTTGGGGTCTACGCAGTATTTT. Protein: CASSLGSTQYF.

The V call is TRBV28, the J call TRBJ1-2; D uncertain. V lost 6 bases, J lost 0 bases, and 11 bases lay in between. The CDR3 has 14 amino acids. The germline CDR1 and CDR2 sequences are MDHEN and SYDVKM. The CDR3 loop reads CASSSAGANYGYTF. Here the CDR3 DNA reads TGTGCCAGCAGCTCCGCGGGAGCTAACTATGGCTACACCTTC.

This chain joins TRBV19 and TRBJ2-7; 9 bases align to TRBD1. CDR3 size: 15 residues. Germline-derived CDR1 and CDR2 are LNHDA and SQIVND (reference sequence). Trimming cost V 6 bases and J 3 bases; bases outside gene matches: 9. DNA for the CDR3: TGTGCCAGTAGATATCAGACAGGGGGAATCTACGAGCAGTACTTC. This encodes CASRYQTGGIYEQYF.

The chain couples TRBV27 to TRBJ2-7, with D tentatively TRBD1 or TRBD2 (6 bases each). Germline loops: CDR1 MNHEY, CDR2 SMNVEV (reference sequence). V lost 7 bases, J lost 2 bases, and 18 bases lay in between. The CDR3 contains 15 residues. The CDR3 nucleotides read TGTGCCAGCACCCGAACTTCGGGGGCAGCCTACGAGCAGTACTTC. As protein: CASTRTSGAAYEQYF.

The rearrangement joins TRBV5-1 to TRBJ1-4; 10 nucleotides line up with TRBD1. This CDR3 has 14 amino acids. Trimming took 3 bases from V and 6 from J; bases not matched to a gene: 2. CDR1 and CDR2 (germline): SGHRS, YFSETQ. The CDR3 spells CASSSGTGDEKLFF. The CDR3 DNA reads TGCGCCAGCAGCTCCGGGACAGGGGATGAAAAACTGTTTTTT.

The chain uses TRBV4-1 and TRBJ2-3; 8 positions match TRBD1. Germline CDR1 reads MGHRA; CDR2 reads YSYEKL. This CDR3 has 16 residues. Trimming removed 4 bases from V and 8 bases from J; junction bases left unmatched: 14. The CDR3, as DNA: TGCGCCAGCAGCCGACCAACTCCCAGGGGGCAGGTTACGCAGTATTTT. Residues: CASSRPTPRGQVTQYF.

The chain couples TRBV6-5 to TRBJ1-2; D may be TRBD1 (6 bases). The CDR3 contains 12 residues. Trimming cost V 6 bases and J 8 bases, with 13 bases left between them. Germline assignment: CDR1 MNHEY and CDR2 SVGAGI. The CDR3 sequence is CASSPDRTGYTF. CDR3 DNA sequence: TGTGCCAGCAGCCCGGACAGAACAGGCTACACCTTC.

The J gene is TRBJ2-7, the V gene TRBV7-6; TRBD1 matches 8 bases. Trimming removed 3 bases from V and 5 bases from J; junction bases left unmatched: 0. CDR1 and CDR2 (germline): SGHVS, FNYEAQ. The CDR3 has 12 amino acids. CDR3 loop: CASSLGQDEQYF. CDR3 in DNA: TGTGCCAGCAGCTTGGGACAGGACGAGCAGTACTTC.

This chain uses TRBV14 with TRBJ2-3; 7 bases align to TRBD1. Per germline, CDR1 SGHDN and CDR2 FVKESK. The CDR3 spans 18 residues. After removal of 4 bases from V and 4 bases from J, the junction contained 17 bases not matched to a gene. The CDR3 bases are TGTGCCAGCAGCCCAAGATATAGGCCACAGGGGACGGCAGATACGCAGTATTTT. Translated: CASSPRYRPQGTADTQYF. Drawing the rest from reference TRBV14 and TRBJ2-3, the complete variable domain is EAGVTQFPSHSVIEKGQTVTLRCDPISGHDNLYWYRRVMGKEIKFLLHFVKESKQDESGMPNNRFLAERTGGTYSTLKVQPAELEDSGVYFCASSPRYRPQGTADTQYFGPGTRLTVL.

The CDR3 reads CASSQDLENEQFF. For the CDR3, the DNA is TGTGCCAGCAGCCAAGATCTAGAGAATGAGCAGTTCTTC. This chain uses TRBV4-2 with TRBJ2-1; D gene uncertain. The CDR3 covers 13 residues. V shed 0 bases and J shed 7 bases, with 7 bases lying between them. Germline V lookup: CDR1 LGHNA, CDR2 YNFKEQ.

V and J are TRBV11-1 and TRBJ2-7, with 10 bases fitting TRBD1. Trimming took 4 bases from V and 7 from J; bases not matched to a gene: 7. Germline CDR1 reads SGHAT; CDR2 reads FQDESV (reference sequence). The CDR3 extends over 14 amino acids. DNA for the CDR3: TGTGCCAGCAGCTGGGGACAGGGGTACGGAGAGCAGTACTTC. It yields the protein CASSWGQGYGEQYF.